A single sample gave rise to the 27 T cell receptor beta chains below, sequenced in a study of T cell changes during pregnancy in multiple sclerosis. Produced via immunoSEQ multiplex PCR; TCRdb's table is partial and in-frame only. The sample lists 45,000 or so clones, 75% to 95% occurring once. The sample was CD8+ T cells from peripheral blood mononuclear cells, taken in the second trimester of pregnancy. These receptor sequences come from a female donor with multiple sclerosis, enrolled in a pregnancy study.

The V call is TRBV7-3, the J call TRBJ1-1; D unresolved. Germline loops: CDR1 SGHTA, CDR2 FQGTGA. V shed 1 base and J shed 6 bases, with 15 bases lying between them. This CDR3 has 15 amino acids. This CDR3 is CASSLIAGLASEAFF. Here the CDR3 DNA reads TGTGCCAGCAGCTTAATCGCTGGCCTGGCTTCTGAAGCTTTCTTT. Looking up the rest from reference TRBV7-3 and TRBJ1-1 gives the full variable domain: GAGVSQTPSNKVTEKGKYVELRCDPISGHTALYWYRQSLGQGPEFLIYFQGTGAADDSGLPNDRFFAVRPEGSVSTLKIQRTERGDSAVYLCASSLIAGLASEAFFGQGTRLTVV.

The chain recombines TRBV7-2 with TRBJ2-7; D remains ambiguous. Germline V gives CDR1 SGHTA, CDR2 FQGNSA. Trimming removed 7 bases from V and 3 bases from J, with 19 bases in between. The CDR3 spans 15 residues. The CDR3 region has the DNA TGTGCCAGCATGCCTAGGAGCAAACTCATCTACGAGCAGTACTTC. It codes for CASMPRSKLIYEQYF.

Only one count was recorded for this clone. As DNA, the CDR3 is TGTGCCAGCAGTGCGGGACAGGGTATGAACGAGCAGTACTTC. Amino acids: CASSAGQGMNEQYF. The chain uses TRBV2 and TRBJ2-7; TRBD1 agrees at 9 bases. V shed 4 bases and J 5 bases; nucleotides not matched to a gene: 6. The CDR3 extends over 14 amino acids. Per germline, CDR1 SNHLY and CDR2 FYNNEI. The full variable domain, with the rest looked up from reference TRBV2 and TRBJ2-7, is EPEVTQTPSHQVTQMGQEVILRCVPISNHLYFYWYRQILGQKVEFLVSFYNNEISEKSEIFDDQFSVERPDGSNFTLKIRSTKLEDSAMYFCASSAGQGMNEQYFGPGTRLTVT.

CDR3: CASSLPGNEQYF. The CDR3 region has the DNA TGTGCCAGCAGCTTGCCAGGTAACGAGCAGTACTTC. The chain combines TRBV5-4 with TRBJ2-7; D gene unclear. V shed 1 base and J shed 5 bases, with 7 bases lying between them. The germline V gene encodes CDR1 SGHNT and CDR2 YYREEE (reference sequence). This CDR3 has 12 amino acids.

This rearrangement joins TRBV4-1 to TRBJ1-1, with a possible D match to TRBD1 (5 bases). Germline CDR1 is MGHRA and CDR2 is YSYEKL. Trimming removed 6 bases at V and 0 bases at J, with 11 bases between. CDR3 length: 14 amino acids. The CDR3, as DNA: TGCGCCAGCAGGGGGCCTCTAATGAACACTGAAGCTTTCTTT. It specifies CASRGPLMNTEAFF.

V is TRBV7-3 and J is TRBJ2-3; D may be TRBD1 (6 bases). V gave up 5 bases and J gave up 3 bases, with 15 bases separating them. CDR3 length equals 15 residues. CDR1 SGHTA and CDR2 FQGTGA come from the germline V gene. The CDR3 DNA follows: TGTGCCAGCAGCCTCTCAGGGGCAGGGACAGATACGCAGTATTTT. It is translated as CASSLSGAGTDTQYF.

The CDR3 DNA reads TGTGCCAGCAGCTCCCGAGAGGGGGACAGGGGTGGAGGCTACACCTTC. It translates to CASSSREGDRGGGYTF. J is TRBJ1-2 and V is TRBV9, with TRBD1 matching 10 bases. This CDR3 spans 16 amino acids. Per the germline V gene, CDR1 is SGDLS and CDR2 is YYNGEE. Germline trimming cut 4 bases from V and 8 bases from J; bases unmatched to any gene: 14.

The V gene is TRBV7-6, the J gene TRBJ2-7, with TRBD2 identical over 8 bases. This CDR3 comprises 14 residues. Germline CDR1 reads SGHVS; CDR2 reads FNYEAQ. The ends lost 5 bases at V and 4 bases at J; junction bases unmatched: 7. The CDR3 here is CASSRGGVGYEQYF. The CDR3 region has the DNA TGTGCCAGCAGCCGGGGGGGAGTAGGGTACGAGCAGTACTTC.

V and J are TRBV5-4 and TRBJ2-5; perhaps TRBD2 as D (5 bases). The V gene lost 1 base and the J gene lost 5 bases, with 21 bases spanning the gap. The germline V gene has CDR1 SGHNT and CDR2 YYREEE (reference sequence). This CDR3 contains 17 residues. The CDR3 DNA reads TGTGCCAGCAGCTTGTTTGAGGAATTACTAGTCTTCGAGACCCAGTACTTC. Protein sequence: CASSLFEELLVFETQYF.

CDR3 residues: CASSGREHLWGYTF. CDR3 bases: TGTGCCAGCAGCGGCCGTGAACACCTCTGGGGCTACACCTTC. The J gene is TRBJ1-2, the V gene TRBV9; D gene unclear. The CDR3 is 14 amino acids. Between the trimmed V and J ends, which lost 3 bases and 8 bases, there was a span of 17 bases. CDR1 SGDLS and CDR2 YYNGEE come from the germline V gene.

V usage is TRBV7-2 and J usage is TRBJ2-7, with 9 positions matching TRBD1. The CDR3 consists of 19 residues. Trimming at V came to 0 bases and at J to 3 bases, leaving 15 bases not matched to a gene. Germline loops: CDR1 SGHTA, CDR2 FQGNSA. In DNA, the CDR3 is TGTGCCAGCAGCTTAGCCGGCGGACAGGGGAAAGGGGTGGACTACGAGCAGTACTTC. This gives the protein CASSLAGGQGKGVDYEQYF.

The rearrangement uses TRBV2 and TRBJ2-5; tentative D call: TRBD2 (6 bases). Trimming took 6 bases from V and 5 from J, leaving 16 bases between them. The CDR3 totals 14 residues. Germline V gives CDR1 SNHLY, CDR2 FYNNEI. The CDR3 nucleotides read TGTGCCAGCAGCGCGGGACCTGGCCAGGAGACCCAGTACTTC. Its translation: CASSAGPGQETQYF.

Notes on this clone: The junction departs from the called germline gene at one end, perhaps through a read error. This chain connects TRBV7-7 to TRBJ2-5; 10 bases line up with TRBD1. The CDR3 runs 16 residues. Germline CDR1 and CDR2: SSHAT and FNYEAQ (reference sequence). The CDR3 here is CASSSDTGTGDETQYF. For the CDR3, the DNA is TGTGCTAGCAGCTCGGATACCGGGACAGGGGATGAGACCCAGTACTTC.

The sample holds a few counts of this clone. The V and J genes are TRBV13 and TRBJ1-1; 8 nucleotides line up with TRBD1. V lost 4 bases and J lost 0; bases outside the gene matches: 4. Germline lookup yields CDR1 PRHDT and CDR2 FYEKMQ (reference sequence). CDR3 size: 15 residues. CDR3 bases: TGTGCCAGCAGCTCTTCGGACAGGGTGAACACTGAAGCTTTCTTT. This encodes CASSSSDRVNTEAFF.

The rearrangement joins TRBV6-5 to TRBJ2-7; possible D gene TRBD2, 6 bases. The CDR3 sequence is 11 residues long. Trimming cost V 8 bases and J 4 bases, with 9 bases left between them. Germline CDR1 and CDR2: MNHEY and SVGAGI. For the CDR3, the DNA is TGTGCCAGCCGCGCGGGGTACGAGCAGTACTTC. This gives the protein CASRAGYEQYF.

The chain recombines TRBV5-4 with TRBJ2-1, with D perhaps matching TRBD1 (5 bases). V was trimmed by 2 bases and J by 3 bases, leaving 12 bases between them. Germline values: CDR1 SGHNT, CDR2 YYREEE (reference sequence). This CDR3 spans 15 amino acids. This chain's CDR3 is CASSFIKGLYNEQFF. In DNA, the CDR3 is TGTGCCAGCAGCTTCATCAAGGGGCTCTACAATGAGCAGTTCTTC.

The J gene is TRBJ1-2, the V gene TRBV19; TRBD1 might be the D (6 bases). CDR1 is LNHDA and CDR2 is SQIVND in the germline V gene (reference sequence). The CDR3 extends over 15 amino acids. Trimming took 5 bases from V and 2 from J, leaving 15 bases between them. In nucleotides, the CDR3 is TGTGCCAGTAGTCCCGGGCGGGGGGCCAACTATGGCTACACCTTC. Its protein is CASSPGRGANYGYTF.

The chain has TRBV4-2 and TRBJ2-2; 10 bases match TRBD2. Germline CDR1 LGHNA, CDR2 YNFKEQ. The CDR3 consists of 16 residues. V shed 6 bases and J 4 bases; nucleotides not matched to a gene: 8. CDR3 sequence (DNA): TGTGCCAGCAGAACTCTAGCGGGGGCGCTCACCGGGGAGCTGTTTTTT. Protein: CASRTLAGALTGELFF.

The chain uses TRBV7-8 and TRBJ1-3; possibly TRBD1 for D (6 bases). V was clipped by 5 bases and J by 0 bases, with 11 bases between them. The CDR3 spans 15 residues. CDR1 SGHVS and CDR2 FQNEAQ come from the germline V gene. CDR3: CASSPNRVSGNTIYF. CDR3 sequence (DNA): TGTGCCAGCAGCCCAAACAGGGTCTCTGGAAACACCATATATTTT.

The genes are TRBV7-6 and TRBJ2-1; 9 positions agree with TRBD2. The length of the CDR3 is 17 residues. After removal of 5 bases from V and 4 bases from J, the junction contained 12 bases not matched to a gene. The germline V gene has CDR1 SGHVS and CDR2 FNYEAQ. CDR3 sequence: CASSQLQRGALYNEQFF. The CDR3 DNA reads TGTGCCAGCAGCCAACTTCAGCGGGGGGCCCTTTACAATGAGCAGTTCTTC.

The gene calls are TRBV5-5 and TRBJ2-1, with 13 nucleotides matching TRBD2. Germline assignment: CDR1 SGHKS and CDR2 YYEKEE (reference sequence). J gave up 6 bases and V 0 bases, and 12 bases lay outside the gene matches. The CDR3 covers 19 residues. In DNA form, the CDR3 reads TGTGCCAGCAGCTTGGAGGGGTGGACTAGCGGGGGCCAGGGCAATGAGCAGTTCTTC. Amino acids: CASSLEGWTSGGQGNEQFF.

V usage is TRBV4-3 and J usage is TRBJ1-1, with 9 bases lining up with TRBD1. Germline trimming cut 3 bases from V and 4 bases from J; bases unmatched to any gene: 9. The germline V gene encodes CDR1 LGHNA and CDR2 YSLEER. This CDR3 has 16 amino acids. The CDR3 DNA is TGCGCCAGCAGCCATGAGGTCGGGACAGGGAGCACTGAAGCTTTCTTT. Translation gives CASSHEVGTGSTEAFF.

CDR3: CASSIVNTEAFF. In DNA, the CDR3 is TGTGCCAGTAGTATCGTGAACACTGAAGCTTTCTTT. V usage is TRBV19 and J usage is TRBJ1-1; D unresolved. The V end lost 3 bases, the J end lost 0 bases, and 2 bases lay between the germline ends. Germline V gives CDR1 LNHDA, CDR2 SQIVND (reference sequence). CDR3 size: 12 residues.

The genes are TRBV9 and TRBJ2-7; TRBD1 matches at 8 bases. CDR1 is SGDLS, CDR2 YYNGEE, per germline. There are 14 residues in the CDR3. After removal of 4 bases from V and 4 bases from J, the junction contained 7 bases not matched to a gene. The CDR3 loop reads CASSPGGKGYEQYF. CDR3 bases: TGTGCCAGCAGCCCAGGGGGCAAAGGTTACGAGCAGTACTTC.

This clone was recorded only once. The rearrangement uses TRBV9 and TRBJ1-3; the D is unclear. Germline V CDR1 and CDR2: SGDLS, YYNGEE. Trimming removed 6 bases at V and 0 bases at J, with 13 bases between. This CDR3 has 15 residues. DNA of the CDR3: TGTGCCAGCACTGGCGGCCAACTCTCTGGAAACACCATATATTTT. It translates to CASTGGQLSGNTIYF.

The V call is TRBV6-5, the J call TRBJ1-2, with a tentative D call TRBD1 (5 bases). This CDR3 region has 13 residues. Germline assignment: CDR1 MNHEY and CDR2 SVGAGI. V was cut by 0 bases and J by 8 bases, with 10 bases left in between. The CDR3 is CASSYSTVRGYTF. CDR3 sequence (DNA): TGTGCCAGCAGTTACTCGACAGTTCGGGGCTACACCTTC.

The rearrangement joins TRBV5-4 to TRBJ2-1, with D unresolved. Per germline, CDR1 SGHNT and CDR2 YYREEE (reference sequence). This CDR3 has 12 amino acids. Deletions cut 2 bases from V and 8 bases from J, with 8 bases between. In nucleotides, the CDR3 is TGTGCCAGCAGCTTTCAGCGCGATGAGCAGTTCTTC. The encoded protein is CASSFQRDEQFF.